A selection of T cell receptor beta chains follows, all from one sample in a study of control samples from healthy donors and cancer patients. Only in-frame clones appear in the TCRdb table, and some are missing; sequencing was by immunoSEQ multiplex PCR. The repertoire holds about 150,000 clones, with around 94% as singletons. Sequenced material: PBMCs. The receptors originated from a man between 60 and 75 years old with colorectal cancer. Each CDR3 is given with its conserved first and last residue. The order of the fields is D gene, J gene, clone size, V gene, CDR3 protein, CDR3 DNA. D genes are given only for firm matches. Clone size is given for some rows only: seen once, a few or many times, or a class if the clone is expanded.

NA | TRBJ1-3 | NA | TRBV7-2 | CASSFPGNTIYF | TGTGCCAGCAGCTTCCCCGGAAACACCATATATTTT
NA | TRBJ2-5 | NA | TRBV5-6 | CASSRGLQGETQYF | TGTGCCAGCAGTCGTGGACTACAGGGGGAGACCCAGTACTTC
NA | TRBJ1-1 | NA | TRBV3-1/TRBV3-2 | CASSPNGGNQNTEAFF | TGTGCCAGCAGCCCAAATGGGGGGAATCAGAACACTGAAGCTTTCTTT
NA | TRBJ1-1 | few | TRBV7-9 | CASSHDGTEAFF | TGTGCCAGCAGCCACGACGGGACTGAAGCTTTCTTT
NA | TRBJ1-5 | NA | TRBV7-9 | CASTGVGNQPQHF | TGTGCCAGCACCGGAGTAGGCAATCAGCCCCAGCATTTT
NA | TRBJ2-1 | NA | TRBV5-6 | CASSSGSYNEQFF | TGTGCCAGCAGCTCGGGATCCTACAATGAGCAGTTCTTC
NA | TRBJ1-2 | NA | TRBV12-3/TRBV12-4 | CASSLMVGGGYTF | TGTGCCAGCAGTTTAATGGTAGGGGGGGGCTACACCTTC
NA | TRBJ2-7 | NA | TRBV6-2/TRBV6-3 | CASSYEESYEQYF | TGTGCCAGCAGTTATGAGGAGTCCTACGAGCAGTACTTC
NA | TRBJ1-4 | NA | TRBV10-3 | CAISESGENGEKLFF | TGTGCCATCAGTGAGTCGGGCGAAAACGGGGAAAAACTGTTTTTT
NA | TRBJ1-5 | few | TRBV19 | CASSTWGTSNQPQHF | TGTGCCAGTAGCACCTGGGGAACCAGCAATCAGCCCCAGCATTTT
TRBD1 | TRBJ2-7 | NA | TRBV11-3 | CASSPFARGSYEQYF | TGTGCCAGCAGCCCATTCGCCAGGGGGAGCTACGAGCAGTACTTC
NA | TRBJ2-3 | NA | TRBV5-1 | CASSFLGERDTQYF | TGCGCCAGCAGCTTCCTGGGAGAAAGGGATACGCAGTATTTT
TRBD1 | TRBJ2-2 | NA | TRBV30 | CAWTDRVGELFF | TGTGCCTGGACCGACAGGGTCGGGGAGCTGTTTTTT
TRBD2 | TRBJ2-1 | NA | TRBV6-5 | CASRLAGGKVEQFF | TGTGCCAGCCGCCTAGCGGGGGGTAAGGTTGAGCAGTTCTTC
NA | TRBJ2-6 | once | TRBV6-4 | CASSLSSGANVLTF | TGTGCCAGCAGCCTGAGCTCTGGGGCCAACGTCCTGACTTTC
TRBD1 | TRBJ2-2 | NA | TRBV5-1 | CASSLTGGGQNTGELFF | TGCGCCAGCAGCTTGACAGGGGGTGGGCAGAACACCGGGGAGCTGTTTTTT
NA | TRBJ2-5 | few | TRBV6-2/TRBV6-3 | CASSYGAVGETQYF | TGTGCCAGCAGTTACGGGGCCGTGGGAGAGACCCAGTACTTC
TRBD1 | TRBJ2-7 | NA | TRBV10-3 | CAISESGTGAYEQYF | TGTGCCATCAGTGAGTCTGGGACAGGGGCCTACGAGCAGTACTTC
NA | TRBJ1-3 | NA | TRBV19 | CASSIYHRSGNTIYF | TGTGCCAGTAGTATATACCACCGCTCTGGAAACACCATATATTTT
NA | TRBJ1-2 | NA | TRBV3-1/TRBV3-2 | CASSLQPIGGYTF | TGTGCCAGCAGCCTACAGCCCATAGGAGGCTACACCTTC
NA | TRBJ1-5 | few | TRBV7-2 | CASSLGQFSNQPQHF | TGTGCCAGCAGCTTAGGACAGTTTAGCAATCAGCCCCAGCATTTT
NA | TRBJ2-7 | NA | TRBV10-3 | CAITSQGYEQYF | TGTGCCATCACTAGTCAAGGCTACGAGCAGTACTTC
TRBD2 | TRBJ2-1 | NA | TRBV20-1 | CSASVAGTYNEQFF | TGCAGTGCTAGTGTAGCGGGGACTTACAATGAGCAGTTCTTC
TRBD1 | TRBJ2-6 | once | TRBV10-3 | CAITGGGGANVLTF | TGTGCCATCACAGGGGGCGGTGGGGCCAACGTCCTGACTTTC
TRBD2 | TRBJ2-2 | NA | TRBV5-1 | CASGPTSGVIGGELFF | TGCGCCAGCGGGCCGACTAGCGGGGTTATAGGCGGGGAGCTGTTTTTT
TRBD1 | TRBJ1-2 | NA | TRBV19 | CASSSWTGANYGYTF | TGTGCCAGTAGTAGCTGGACAGGGGCCAACTATGGCTACACCTTC
NA | TRBJ1-5 | NA | TRBV24-1 | CATSAGDPRSPQHF | TGTGCCACCAGTGCAGGGGACCCCCGGTCGCCCCAGCATTTT
NA | TRBJ1-2 | NA | TRBV29-1 | CSVEPAGSGYTF | TGCAGCGTTGAGCCGGCAGGGTCTGGCTACACCTTC
TRBD2 | TRBJ2-1 | NA | TRBV7-2 | CASSPGAGGKGNEQFF | TGTGCCAGCAGCCCCGGGGCGGGGGGGAAAGGCAATGAGCAGTTCTTC
TRBD1 | TRBJ2-5 | NA | TRBV27 | CASKVPGQGKETQYF | TGTGCCAGCAAGGTCCCGGGACAGGGGAAAGAGACCCAGTACTTC
TRBD1 | TRBJ2-7 | once | TRBV6-5 | CASRFAGTDTEQYF | TGTGCCAGCAGATTTGCCGGGACAGACACCGAGCAGTACTTC
NA | TRBJ1-1 | NA | TRBV12-3/TRBV12-4 | CASSLAGRAEAFF | TGTGCCAGCAGTTTGGCGGGACGGGCTGAAGCTTTCTTT
TRBD1 | TRBJ2-1 | NA | TRBV5-1 | CASSGQGYNEQFF | TGCGCCAGCAGCGGACAGGGATACAATGAGCAGTTCTTC
NA | TRBJ2-2 | NA | TRBV7-2 | CASSPEGTGELFF | TGTGCCAGCAGCCCAGAGGGTACCGGGGAGCTGTTTTTT
TRBD1 | TRBJ1-5 | NA | TRBV10-3 | CAISWTGESNQPQHF | TGTGCCATCAGCTGGACAGGGGAGAGCAATCAGCCCCAGCATTTT
NA | TRBJ1-5 | once | TRBV6-5 | CASSAGRNQPQHF | TGTGCCAGCAGCGCAGGGCGCAATCAGCCCCAGCATTTT
NA | TRBJ2-7 | NA | TRBV27 | CASNPEGSEQYF | TGTGCCAGCAATCCCGAGGGGAGCGAGCAGTACTTC
TRBD1 | TRBJ1-6 | NA | TRBV9 | CASSTRTGGSPLHF | TGTGCCAGCTCTACGAGGACAGGAGGGTCACCCCTCCACTTT
NA | TRBJ1-1 | NA | TRBV3-1/TRBV3-2 | CASSQGGSNTEAFF | TGTGCCAGCAGCCAAGGGGGCAGCAACACTGAAGCTTTCTTT
TRBD1 | TRBJ1-4 | NA | TRBV5-5 | CASSQPGQGVEKLFF | TGTGCCAGCAGCCAACCGGGACAGGGCGTTGAAAAACTGTTTTTT
NA | TRBJ2-2 | NA | TRBV5-1 | CASSSGTHTGELFF | TGCGCCAGCAGCTCCGGGACTCACACCGGGGAGCTGTTTTTT
NA | TRBJ2-3 | NA | TRBV27 | CASRPVTGIADTQYF | TGTGCCAGCCGACCCGTAACAGGTATCGCAGATACGCAGTATTTT
TRBD1 | TRBJ1-1 | NA | TRBV6-1 | CASSEAGDRGHRAFF | TGTGCCAGCAGTGAAGCGGGGGACAGGGGGCATCGGGCTTTCTTT
TRBD1 | TRBJ2-3 | NA | TRBV10-3 | CALRDRAADTQYF | TGTGCCCTCCGGGACAGGGCCGCGGATACGCAGTATTTT
NA | TRBJ2-7 | NA | TRBV9 | CASSVEGSGSTYEQYF | TGTGCCAGCAGCGTAGAGGGTAGCGGCTCAACCTACGAGCAGTACTTC
NA | TRBJ1-4 | NA | TRBV4-2 | CASSTGRVAEKLFF | TGTGCCAGCAGCACGGGGAGGGTTGCTGAAAAACTGTTTTTT
NA | TRBJ1-2 | NA | TRBV4-1 | CASSHPRRRGYTF | TGCGCCAGCAGCCACCCCCGGCGCCGGGGCTACACCTTC
NA | TRBJ2-7 | NA | TRBV7-8 | CASSTRTDSRGIYEQYF | TGTGCCAGCAGCACCCGTACAGATTCCCGGGGGATCTACGAGCAGTACTTC
NA | TRBJ1-1 | NA | TRBV6-6 | CASNHGTPNTEAFF | TGTGCCAGCAACCACGGGACACCGAACACTGAAGCTTTCTTT
NA | TRBJ2-2 | NA | TRBV10-3 | CAIRRQGGTGELFF | TGTGCCATCAGGCGGCAGGGGGGCACCGGGGAGCTGTTTTTT
NA | TRBJ2-7 | NA | TRBV6-6 | CASSYSDSGEQYF | TGTGCCAGCAGTTACTCGGACAGTGGGGAGCAGTACTTC
NA | TRBJ2-2 | NA | TRBV30 | CAWSPQGAGELFF | TGTGCCTGGAGCCCCCAGGGAGCCGGGGAGCTGTTTTTT
NA | TRBJ1-1 | NA | TRBV27 | CASSLGGGPEAFF | TGTGCCAGCAGTTTAGGAGGGGGACCTGAAGCTTTCTTT
TRBD2 | TRBJ2-6 | NA | TRBV9 | CASSAGLASGANVLTF | TGTGCCAGCAGCGCGGGACTAGCCTCTGGGGCCAACGTCCTGACTTTC
TRBD2 | TRBJ2-3 | NA | TRBV30 | CAWSVFWRGGVDTQYF | TGTGCCTGGAGTGTATTTTGGCGGGGGGGTGTAGATACGCAGTATTTT
NA | TRBJ2-7 | NA | TRBV3-1/TRBV3-2 | CASSQGAPRGEQYF | TGTGCCAGCAGCCAAGGAGCACCGCGAGGGGAGCAGTACTTC
NA | TRBJ1-4 | few | TRBV2 | CASHPRGPKEKLFF | TGTGCCAGCCATCCACGGGGGCCAAAGGAAAAACTGTTTTTT
NA | TRBJ2-4 | NA | TRBV3-1/TRBV3-2 | CASSQDTGPGVNIQYF | TGTGCCAGCAGCCAAGATACGGGCCCCGGAGTAAACATTCAGTACTTC